This paragraph reports one T cell receptor beta chain. Its cognate antigen is unknown. These data belong to a study of T cell responses to AZD1222 COVID-19 vaccine. Study-wide results and caveats: The number of AZD1222 recipients seropositive at baseline was only 6 or 7.

The repertoire was sequenced with immunoSEQ multiplex PCR; TCRdb's copy has only in-frame clones and lacks some. The profile shows some 140,000 clones, more than 75% of them singletons. V lost 1 base and J 8 bases, leaving 3 bases between the germline ends. The CDR3 consists of 11 residues. Germline CDR1 is LGHDT and CDR2 is YNNKEL (reference sequence). The V call is TRBV3-1 (or the pseudogene TRBV3-2), the J call TRBJ2-1; D gene ambiguous. Sequenced here: peripheral blood, sampled on day 0 of AZD1222 vaccination. This TCR was recovered from an adult in good health. The DNA for the CDR3 is TGTGCCAGCAGCCAAGTCTATGAGCAGTTCTTC. Translated, it gives CASSQVYEQFF.